Described below is a single T cell receptor beta chain sequence and its context. What it binds is not known. The sample originates from a study of OX40 agonist ivuxolimab in advanced cancers. The germline V gene has CDR1 SEHNR and CDR2 FQNEAQ (reference sequence). The CDR3 has 15 amino acids. V was clipped by 4 bases and J by 4 bases, with 13 bases between them. Notes on the study in general: CD4+ and CD8+ blood T cells expanded clonally by week 6 at 0.1 to 3.0 mg/kg.

Libraries were prepared by immunoSEQ multiplex PCR; TCRdb keeps only in-frame clonotypes and omits some of them. In the table there are about 82,000 clones, approximately 85% of which are singletons. The chain has TRBV7-9 and TRBJ2-2; D call uncertain. The receptor's source is an adult with an advanced solid tumor such as melanoma, head and neck, liver or kidney cancer. Sample: CD4+ or CD8+ T cells sorted from blood, taken in a trial of the OX40 agonist ivuxolimab. Here the CDR3 reads CASSSNSWGTGELFF. The CDR3 DNA is TGTGCCAGCAGCTCGAACTCTTGGGGCACCGGGGAGCTGTTTTTT.